This T cell receptor beta chain was identified in a study of T-cell reconstitution after alpha-beta-depleted transplantation in children. Whole-study results and caveats: The authors attributed T-cell counts and diversity one year after transplant mostly to newly produced T cells. About two months after transplant, alpha-beta T cells reportedly came from several hundred expanded graft clones. The origin of high day-60 TCRbeta diversity in some patients lay in surviving recipient T cells and thymic progenitors.

Library preparation (for TCRbeta) was performed with unique molecular identifiers. Using its own MiXCR run on the PCR reads, TCRdb lists one record per CDR3 protein. The sample has hundreds of thousands of distinct CDR3 sequences; roughly 17% are singletons. This clonotype showed up just a few times. Its matching antigen is unknown. Sequencing used PBMCs, mostly from graft donor cells, obtained 360 days after TCRalphabeta/CD19-depleted stem cell transplant. This clonotype was obtained from a male patient aged 2 to 9 who had a stem cell transplant for acute lymphoblastic leukemia, so the T cells may come from the graft donor.

The DNA of the CDR3 is TGTGCCAGCAGTTTATCTAGCGGGAATGTAAATGAGCAGTTCTTC. This sequence encodes CASSLSSGNVNEQFF. The rearrangement joins TRBV27 to TRBJ2-1; TRBD2 matches at 8 bases. The CDR3 length is 15 residues. V lost 0 bases and J lost 7; bases outside the gene matches: 5. Germline V gene lookup returns CDR1 MNHEY and CDR2 SMNVEV (reference sequence).